The T cell receptor (beta chain) under discussion was sequenced for a study of beta chain features in type 1 diabetes. V was cut by 8 bases and J by 0 bases, with 14 bases left in between. The CDR3 totals 14 residues. Per germline, CDR1 SNHLY and CDR2 FYNNEI. About this clone: Its specificity is unknown.

The study, taken as a whole, reports: Type 1 diabetes patients had moderately but significantly shorter TCRB CDR3s in all four CD4+ subsets.

Of the isolated RNA, all was reverse transcribed, and so the sequenced material was expressed TCRB transcripts. TCRdb's table, derived via immunoSEQ multiplex PCR, lists solely in-frame clones and lacks some. This sample has approximately 240,000 clones, with roughly 16% found just once. This TCR was recovered from a man under 40 with type 1 diabetes. This chain joins TRBV2 and TRBJ2-7, with D possibly TRBD1 on 6 matching bases. Sequences were obtained from naive CD4+ T cells from blood. CDR3 in DNA: TGTGCCAGCTCCGTGGACAGATTCTCCTACGAGCAGTACTTC. It translates to CASSVDRFSYEQYF.